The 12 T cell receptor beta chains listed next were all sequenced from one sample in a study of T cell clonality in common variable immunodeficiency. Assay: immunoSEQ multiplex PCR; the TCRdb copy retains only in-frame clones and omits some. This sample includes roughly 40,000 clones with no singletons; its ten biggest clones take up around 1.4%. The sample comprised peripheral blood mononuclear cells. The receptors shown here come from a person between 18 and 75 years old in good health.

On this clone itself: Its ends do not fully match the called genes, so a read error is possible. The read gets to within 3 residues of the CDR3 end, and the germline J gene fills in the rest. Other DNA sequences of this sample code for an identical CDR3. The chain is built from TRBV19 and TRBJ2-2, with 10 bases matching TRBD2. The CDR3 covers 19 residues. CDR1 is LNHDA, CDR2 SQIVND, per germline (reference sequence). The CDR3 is CASNLVGGASGRRAGELFF. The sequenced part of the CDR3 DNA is TGCGCCAGTAACCTGGTCGGGGGGGCTAGCGGGAGAAGGGCCGGGGAG.

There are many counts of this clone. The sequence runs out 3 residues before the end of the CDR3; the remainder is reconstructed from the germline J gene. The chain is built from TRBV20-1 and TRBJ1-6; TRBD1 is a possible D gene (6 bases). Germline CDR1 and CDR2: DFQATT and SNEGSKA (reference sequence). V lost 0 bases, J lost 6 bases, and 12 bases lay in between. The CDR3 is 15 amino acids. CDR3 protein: CSARDRGRGNSPLHF. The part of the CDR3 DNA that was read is TGCAGTGCTAGAGATCGGGGCAGGGGTAATTCACCC.

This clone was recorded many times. The CDR3 bases that were read are TGCAGTGCTTCTTACAGGGGCTCGAACACTGAA. Its translation is CSASYRGSNTE. The full CDR3 protein is CSASYRGSNTEAFF. This chain joins TRBV20-1 and TRBJ1-1; 7 bases are shared with TRBD1. The read ends 3 residues early relative to the CDR3; the germline J gene fills the gap. This CDR3 spans 14 amino acids. The germline gives CDR1 DFQATT, CDR2 SNEGSKA (reference sequence). After removal of 5 bases from V and 1 base from J, the junction contained 7 bases not matched to a gene.

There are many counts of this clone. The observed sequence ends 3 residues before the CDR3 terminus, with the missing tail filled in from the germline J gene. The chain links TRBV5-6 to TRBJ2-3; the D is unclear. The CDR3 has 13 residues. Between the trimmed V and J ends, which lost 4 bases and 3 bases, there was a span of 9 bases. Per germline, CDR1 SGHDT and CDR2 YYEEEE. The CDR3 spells CASSTLSTDTQYF. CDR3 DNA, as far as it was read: TGTGCCAGCAGCACTCTATCGACAGATACG. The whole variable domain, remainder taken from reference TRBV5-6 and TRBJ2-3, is DAGVTQSPTHLIKTRGQQVTLRCSPKSGHDTVSWYQQALGQGPQFIFQYYEEEERQRGNFPDRFSGHQFPNYSSELNVNALLLGDSALYLCASSTLSTDTQYFGPGTRLTVL.

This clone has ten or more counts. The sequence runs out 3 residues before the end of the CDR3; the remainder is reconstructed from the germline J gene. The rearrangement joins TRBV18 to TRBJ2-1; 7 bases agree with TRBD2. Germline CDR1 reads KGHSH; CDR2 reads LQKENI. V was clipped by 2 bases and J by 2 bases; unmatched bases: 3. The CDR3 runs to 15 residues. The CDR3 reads CASSPRSGTYNEQFF. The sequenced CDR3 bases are TGTGCCAGCTCACCAAGGAGCGGGACCTACAATGAG. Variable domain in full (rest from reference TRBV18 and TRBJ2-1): NAGVMQNPRHLVRRRGQEARLRCSPMKGHSHVYWYRQLPEEGLKFMVYLQKENIIDESGMPKERFSAEFPKEGPSILRIQQVVRGDSAAYFCASSPRSGTYNEQFFGPGTRLTVL.

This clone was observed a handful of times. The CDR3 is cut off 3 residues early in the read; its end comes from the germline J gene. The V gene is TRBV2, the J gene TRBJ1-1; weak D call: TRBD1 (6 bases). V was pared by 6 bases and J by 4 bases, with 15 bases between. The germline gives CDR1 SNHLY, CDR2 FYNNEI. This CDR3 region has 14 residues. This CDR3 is CASSRDRGGTEAFF. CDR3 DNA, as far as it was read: TGTGCCAGCAGCCGGGATAGGGGGGGCACTGAA.

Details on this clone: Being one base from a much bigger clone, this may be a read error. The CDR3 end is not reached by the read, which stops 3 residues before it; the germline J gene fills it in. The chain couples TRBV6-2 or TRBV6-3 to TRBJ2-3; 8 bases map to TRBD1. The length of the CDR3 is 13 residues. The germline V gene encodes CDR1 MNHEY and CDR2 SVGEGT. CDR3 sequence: CASMDRASQPQYF. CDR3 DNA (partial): TGTGCCAGCATGGACAGGGCGAGTCAGCCG.

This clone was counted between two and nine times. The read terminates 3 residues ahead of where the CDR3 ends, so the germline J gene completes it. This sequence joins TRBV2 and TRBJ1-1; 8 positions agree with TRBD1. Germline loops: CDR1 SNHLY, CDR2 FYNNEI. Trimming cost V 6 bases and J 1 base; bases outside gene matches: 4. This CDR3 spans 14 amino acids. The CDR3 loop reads CASSWTGRNTEAFF. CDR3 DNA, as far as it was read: TGTGCCAGCAGCTGGACAGGGCGGAACACTGAA.

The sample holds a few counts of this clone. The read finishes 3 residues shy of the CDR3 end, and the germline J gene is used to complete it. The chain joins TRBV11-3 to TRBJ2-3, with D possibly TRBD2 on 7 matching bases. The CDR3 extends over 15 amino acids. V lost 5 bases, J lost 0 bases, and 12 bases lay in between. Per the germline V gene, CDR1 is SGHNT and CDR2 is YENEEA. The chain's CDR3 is CASSPGGPSTDTQYF. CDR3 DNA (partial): TGTGCCAGCAGCCCGGGGGGCCCTAGCACAGATACG.

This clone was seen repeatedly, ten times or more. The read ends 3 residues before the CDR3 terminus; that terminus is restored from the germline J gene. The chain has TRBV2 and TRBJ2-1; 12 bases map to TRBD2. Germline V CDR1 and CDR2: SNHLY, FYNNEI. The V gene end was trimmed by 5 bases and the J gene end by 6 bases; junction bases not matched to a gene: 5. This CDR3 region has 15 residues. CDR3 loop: CASSSTSGRRNEQFF. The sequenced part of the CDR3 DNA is TGTGCCAGCAGTTCGACTAGCGGGAGACGCAATGAG.

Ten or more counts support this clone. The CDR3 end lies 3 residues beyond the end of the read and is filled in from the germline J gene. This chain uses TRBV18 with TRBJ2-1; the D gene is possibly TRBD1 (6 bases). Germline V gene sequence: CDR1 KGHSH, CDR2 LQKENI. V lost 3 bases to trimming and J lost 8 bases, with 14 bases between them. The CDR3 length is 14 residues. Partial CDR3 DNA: TGTGCCAGCTCACCGGGGACATACAGCTATGAG. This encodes CASSPGTYSYE. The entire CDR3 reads CASSPGTYSYEQFF.

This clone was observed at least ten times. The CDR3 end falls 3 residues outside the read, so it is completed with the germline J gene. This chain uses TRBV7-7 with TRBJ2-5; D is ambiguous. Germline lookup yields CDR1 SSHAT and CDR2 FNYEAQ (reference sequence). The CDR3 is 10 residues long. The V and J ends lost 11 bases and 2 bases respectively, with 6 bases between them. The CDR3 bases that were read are TGTGCCCTGGCTCAAGAGACC. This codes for CALAQET. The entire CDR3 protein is CALAQETQYF.